Below are 10 T cell receptor beta chains sequenced from a single sample in a study of low-dose radiotherapy and immunotherapy resistance in tumors. Time point described: after trial treatment. Stated treatment: LDRT plus nivolumab, ipilimumab, low-dose cyclophosphamide and aspirin (RACIN trial). Gene-specific TRAV and TRBV primers were used for first-strand cDNA, covering alpha and beta chains. TCR amplification involved roughly 21 PCR cycles with a constant-region primer and V-primer adapter. TCRdb called the reads again in MiXCR, with one record for every CDR3 protein. In the table there are about 97,000 distinct CDR3 sequences, more than 20% of which are singletons. This specimen was PBMCs, taken after low-dose radiotherapy plus immunotherapy. These receptors came from a male donor with prostate cancer.

This clonotype showed up many times. The rearrangement joins TRBV7-9 to TRBJ2-1; a possible D gene is TRBD2 (5 bases). Germline V gives CDR1 SEHNR, CDR2 FQNEAQ (reference sequence). This CDR3 has 15 residues. V was shortened by 5 bases and J by 3 bases, with 14 bases between the two germline ends. The CDR3 reads CASSPATRVYNEQFF. In nucleotides, the CDR3 is TGTGCCAGCAGCCCGGCGACGCGGGTCTACAATGAGCAGTTCTTC. Full variable domain (rest looked up from reference TRBV7-9 and TRBJ2-1): DTGVSQNPRHKITKRGQNVTFRCDPISEHNRLYWYRQTLGQGPEFLTYFQNEAQLEKSRLLSDRFSAERPKGSFSTLEIQRTEQGDSAMYLCASSPATRVYNEQFFGPGTRLTVL.

The chain is built from TRBV6-1 and TRBJ2-5, with D perhaps given as TRBD1 or TRBD2 (6 bases each). Between the trimmed V and J ends, which lost 6 bases and 4 bases, there was a span of 21 bases. This CDR3 has 16 residues. Germline values: CDR1 MNHNS, CDR2 SASEGT. The DNA for the CDR3 is TGTGCCAGCAGCCAGGGGTATTCAATGGGGGGAGAGACCCAGTACTTC. It yields the protein CASSQGYSMGGETQYF.

This clonotype was seen ten or more times. This chain connects TRBV20-1 to TRBJ2-1, with unresolved D. There are 11 residues in the CDR3. The germline V gene has CDR1 DFQATT and CDR2 SNEGSKA (reference sequence). Trimming left V 6 bases short and J 3 bases short, with 6 bases between. The CDR3 nucleotides read TGCAGTGCAACAGACTACAATGAGCAGTTCTTC. Translated: CSATDYNEQFF.

This clonotype appeared many times. The chain uses TRBV7-9 and TRBJ2-2, with D unresolved. The CDR3 totals 13 residues. Germline V gene sequence: CDR1 SEHNR, CDR2 FQNEAQ (reference sequence). Trimming took off 8 bases at V and 8 bases at J, with 15 bases between the two ends. The CDR3: CASRHVYGGELFF. The CDR3 DNA follows: TGTGCCAGCCGCCACGTATACGGGGGGGAGCTGTTTTTT.

With respect to this clonotype: A far larger clone is one base from this, pointing to a likely read error. V gene TRBV5-8 combines with J gene TRBJ2-1; TRBD2 aligns across 7 bases. The germline V gene has CDR1 SGHTS and CDR2 YDEGEE. V lost 0 bases and J lost 6; bases outside the gene matches: 9. The CDR3 length is 16 residues. CDR3 amino acids: CASSLDQRGPTNEQFF. The CDR3 DNA sequence: TGTGCCAGCAGCTTGGATCAGCGGGGTCCCACCAATGAGCAGTTCTTC.

The DNA for the CDR3 is TGTGCCAGCAGGTGGGCCGGGGAGACCCAGTACTTC. It yields the protein CASRWAGETQYF. V usage is TRBV12-3 or TRBV12-4 and J usage is TRBJ2-5; D ambiguous. V was clipped by 6 bases and J by 5 bases, with 10 bases between them. This CDR3 has 12 residues.

This clonotype was picked up many times. The chain links TRBV13 to TRBJ2-7, with 7 positions matching TRBD2. The CDR3 totals 15 residues. Germline CDR1 PRHDT, CDR2 FYEKMQ (reference sequence). V was clipped by 0 bases and J by 2 bases; unmatched bases: 4. The CDR3 region has the DNA TGTGCCAGCAGCTTAGGGGGGGGGTCCACCTACGAGCAGTACTTC. This encodes CASSLGGGSTYEQYF.

This clonotype came up many times. The chain couples TRBV7-6 to TRBJ2-7, with D possibly being TRBD2 (5 bases). The CDR3 spans 17 residues. The germline gives CDR1 SGHVS, CDR2 FNYEAQ. Deletions cut 1 base from V and 4 bases from J, with 20 bases between. Here the CDR3 DNA reads TGTGCCAGCAGCTTAGATTCTGGAGGCCCGGAAGGATACGAGCAGTACTTC. Amino acids: CASSLDSGGPEGYEQYF.

The table lists this clonotype with many counts. This chain joins TRBV11-3 and TRBJ1-5, with unresolved D. CDR3 size: 11 residues. With 6 bases removed from V and 4 bases from J, the gap between germline ends came to 4 bases. Germline CDR1 is SGHNT and CDR2 is YENEEA. For the CDR3, the DNA is TGTGCCAGCAGGTATAATCAGCCCCAGCATTTT. Protein product: CASRYNQPQHF. The complete variable domain, with remaining parts taken from reference TRBV11-3 and TRBJ1-5, reads EAGVVQSPRYKIIEKKQPVAFWCNPISGHNTLYWYLQNLGQGPELLIRYENEEAVDDSQLPKDRFSAERLKGVDSTLKIQPAELGDSAVYLCASRYNQPQHFGDGTRLSIL.

Points on this clonotype: The junction shows a germline mismatch at one end, possibly a read error. The chain is built from TRBV5-1 and TRBJ2-3, with TRBD1 identical over 12 bases. Germline lookup yields CDR1 SGHRS and CDR2 YFSETQ. CDR3 length: 15 amino acids. The CDR3 nucleotides read TGTGCCAGCAGCTTGGGGGACAGGGGGCACGGTACGCAGTATTTT. This gives the protein CASSLGDRGHGTQYF.